This TCR beta chain was identified in a study of OX40 agonist ivuxolimab in advanced cancers. Study summary: Three patients, one with hepatocellular carcinoma and two with cutaneous melanoma, responded partially.

Study observations and caveats: Patients who responded partially at 0.1-3.0 mg/kg showed clonal expansion ranking among the lowest. CD8+ T cells averaged more expanded clones than CD4+. Some nonresponders also had low normalized T-cell clonal expansion.

The CDR3 is 16 amino acids. The ends were cut back, 0 bases at V and 3 bases at J, with 14 bases in the middle. Germline values: CDR1 LNHNV, CDR2 YYDKDF (reference sequence). Using immunoSEQ multiplex PCR, the repertoire was profiled, and TCRdb retains in-frame clones only, with some absent. This sample has about 100,000 clones, with approximately 90% found just once. Notes on this clone: Its target is unknown.

The sequenced sample was CD4+ or CD8+ T cells sorted from blood, obtained in a trial of the OX40 agonist ivuxolimab. The chain carries TRBV15 and TRBJ1-1; TRBD1 might be the D (5 bases). The clonotype was recovered from an adult with an advanced solid tumor such as melanoma, head and neck, liver or kidney cancer. CDR3: CATSRDEGVGHTEAFF. The CDR3 nucleotides read TGTGCCACCAGCAGAGATGAGGGTGTGGGGCACACTGAAGCTTTCTTT.